This T cell receptor beta chain was identified in a study of blood T cell repertoires in COVID-19. Whole-study context: T cells, B-cell-depleted T cells, or PBMCs provided the cDNA or gDNA that served as material.

Profiled with immunoSEQ multiplex PCR; TCRdb holds only in-frame clones, not every one. The sample consists of about 140,000 clones, around 89% of them appearing once. Germline trimming cut 3 bases from V and 0 bases from J; bases unmatched to any gene: 6. This CDR3 is built from 17 residues. In germline, CDR1 is SGHTA, CDR2 FQGNSA. This rearrangement joins TRBV7-2 to TRBJ2-5; 11 nucleotides line up with TRBD2. The sample was peripheral blood. The clonotype was recovered from a woman of 80 years or more with acute or convalescent COVID-19. The CDR3 DNA follows: TGTGCCAGCAGCTTGTCATCTAGCGGGGGGTACCAAGAGACCCAGTACTTC. It codes for CASSLSSSGGYQETQYF.